What follows are 29 T cell receptor beta chains derived from one specimen sequenced in a study of T cells after yellow fever vaccination. A single record per CDR3 protein comes from TCRdb applying MiXCR to the 5' RACE reads. The table shows about 500,000 distinct CDR3 sequences, with about 17% occurring only once. Sequencing was performed on PBMCs, taken more than 4 days after the first yellow fever vaccination. These receptor sequences come from a man aged 18 to 30 who received the YFV17D yellow fever vaccine.

This clonotype was detected a few times. The genes are TRBV28 and TRBJ1-1; 7 bases match TRBD1. Germline CDR1 is MDHEN and CDR2 is SYDVKM. V was pared by 8 bases and J by 0 bases, with 9 bases of the junction left unmatched. This CDR3 contains 15 residues. For the CDR3, the DNA is TGTGCCAGCGGCTCCCCGGGACAGATGAACACTGAAGCTTTCTTT. It codes for CASGSPGQMNTEAFF.

This clonotype has a handful of counts. This sequence joins TRBV20-1 and TRBJ1-2; D gene uncertain. The length of the CDR3 is 12 residues. V lost 3 bases, J lost 8 bases, and 13 bases lay in between. Germline loops: CDR1 DFQATT, CDR2 SNEGSKA (reference sequence). The CDR3 reads CSASARGAGYTF. DNA of the CDR3: TGCAGTGCTAGCGCGCGGGGAGCAGGCTACACCTTC.

This clonotype appeared a single time. This chain joins TRBV28 and TRBJ2-7, with D perhaps matching TRBD1 or TRBD2 (6 bases each). V was pared by 5 bases and J by 0 bases, with 17 bases between. The CDR3 totals 16 residues. The germline CDR1 and CDR2 sequences are MDHEN and SYDVKM. The CDR3 loop reads CASSIVGGGGSYEQYV. The CDR3 region has the DNA TGTGCCAGCAGTATCGTGGGGGGCGGAGGCTCCTACGAGCAGTACGTC.

The V gene is TRBV20-1, the J gene TRBJ1-4; D unresolved. Trimming shortened V by 5 bases and J by 3 bases, and 10 bases separated the two germline ends. Germline CDR1 is DFQATT and CDR2 is SNEGSKA (reference sequence). CDR3 size: 13 residues. The CDR3 DNA reads as TGCAGTGCTGCAACCCGGGCTAATGAAAAACTGTTTTTT. Translating gives CSAATRANEKLFF.

The genes are TRBV7-8 and TRBJ1-4, with 7 positions matching TRBD1. Germline CDR1 and CDR2: SGHVS and FQNEAQ. V gave up 4 bases and J gave up 4 bases; unmatched junction bases: 9. The CDR3 is made up of 16 amino acids. The CDR3 protein is CASSSEQGRSNEKLFF. The DNA of the CDR3 is TGTGCCAGCAGCTCCGAACAGGGGAGGAGTAATGAAAAACTGTTTTTT.

The chain combines TRBV5-1 with TRBJ2-3; 10 nucleotides align to TRBD1. Germline trimming cut 8 bases from V and 2 bases from J; bases unmatched to any gene: 14. CDR1 and CDR2 (germline): SGHRS, YFSETQ. CDR3 length: 17 amino acids. DNA for the CDR3: TGCGCCAGTAGAGACCCGGGACAGGGGCCTTACACAGATACGCAGTATTTT. Protein: CASRDPGQGPYTDTQYF.

The chain couples TRBV7-2 to TRBJ1-4, with D unresolved. The CDR3 is made up of 15 amino acids. V gave up 4 bases and J gave up 1 base, with 10 bases separating them. Per the germline V gene, CDR1 is SGHTA and CDR2 is FQGNSA. The CDR3 DNA sequence: TGTGCCAGCAGCTCTCAAGTTGGAACTAATGAAAAACTGTTTTTT. It yields the protein CASSSQVGTNEKLFF.

The gene calls are TRBV7-8 and TRBJ1-5; D might be TRBD1 (5 bases). Germline values: CDR1 SGHVS, CDR2 FQNEAQ. The CDR3 extends over 15 amino acids. V lost 2 bases, J lost 5 bases, and 13 bases lay in between. CDR3: CASSLRGVGDQPQHF. The CDR3 region has the DNA TGTGCCAGCAGCTTAAGAGGGGTGGGTGATCAGCCCCAGCATTTT.

This clonotype showed up just a few times. The V call is TRBV9, the J call TRBJ2-1, with TRBD1 matching over 8 bases. The germline V gene has CDR1 SGDLS and CDR2 YYNGEE. The CDR3 contains 15 residues. J was trimmed by 3 bases and V by 3 bases; bases with no gene match: 5. CDR3 protein: CASSDRDRNYNEQFF. The DNA for the CDR3 is TGTGCCAGCAGCGACCGGGACAGGAACTACAATGAGCAGTTCTTC.

This clonotype was seen more than once but under ten times. The chain joins TRBV11-3 to TRBJ1-3; D call uncertain. V lost 0 bases and J 1 base, leaving 13 bases between the germline ends. The CDR3 is 17 residues long. Germline values: CDR1 SGHNT, CDR2 YENEEA. This CDR3 is CASSLDPASQSGNTIYF. The CDR3 region has the DNA TGTGCCAGCAGCTTAGATCCGGCCAGCCAGTCTGGAAACACCATATATTTT.

This clonotype was observed a handful of times. The chain joins TRBV18 to TRBJ2-7, with 10 bases aligning to TRBD1. Germline V CDR1 and CDR2: KGHSH, LQKENI. This CDR3 contains 15 residues. The junction had 5 bases not matched to a gene; V was cut back by 3 bases and J by 3 bases. DNA of the CDR3: TGTGCCAGCTCACCGGGGACAGGGGACATCTACGAGCAGTACTTC. Amino acid sequence: CASSPGTGDIYEQYF.

The sample holds a few counts of this clonotype. This rearrangement joins TRBV7-8 to TRBJ2-5; a possible D gene is TRBD2 (7 bases). Germline lookup yields CDR1 SGHVS and CDR2 FQNEAQ. The V end was cut by 1 base, the J end by 5 bases, with 20 bases between. CDR3 size: 17 residues. CDR3 bases: TGTGCCAGCAGCTTAGGGGTCGCGGGGGCTGGGAGGGAGACCCAGTACTTC. Residues: CASSLGVAGAGRETQYF.

To note about this clonotype: One end of the junction is discordant with germline, which a read error may explain. The gene calls are TRBV29-1 and TRBJ1-2; TRBD1 matches 7 bases. Germline values: CDR1 SQVTM, CDR2 ANQGSEA. CDR3 length equals 10 residues. CDR3 protein: CSVEWGTAFF. The CDR3 DNA follows: TGCAGCGTTGAATGGGGGACAGCATTCTTC.

This clonotype was detected only a few times. V is TRBV7-8 and J is TRBJ1-6; 7 bases align to TRBD1. V was clipped by 3 bases and J by 8 bases; unmatched bases: 4. CDR1 and CDR2 from the germline V gene are SGHVS and FQNEAQ. This CDR3 comprises 14 residues. DNA for the CDR3: TGTGCCAGCAGCTTCGGACAGGCGGATTCACCCCTCCACTTT. It translates to CASSFGQADSPLHF.

This clonotype has more than one count but fewer than ten. The chain carries TRBV11-2 and TRBJ1-6, with D perhaps matching TRBD1 (6 bases). V was trimmed by 5 bases and J by 0 bases, leaving 8 bases between them. The CDR3 loop spans 15 amino acids. CDR1 and CDR2 (germline): SGHAT, FQNNGV. The CDR3 sequence: CASSRTASYNSPLHF. The CDR3 bases are TGTGCCAGCAGCCGGACAGCCTCCTATAATTCACCCCTCCACTTT. Looking up the rest from reference TRBV11-2 and TRBJ1-6 gives the full variable domain: EAGVAQSPRYKIIEKRQSVAFWCNPISGHATLYWYQQILGQGPKLLIQFQNNGVVDDSQLPKDRFSAERLKGVDSTLKIQPAKLEDSAVYLCASSRTASYNSPLHFGNGTRLTVT.

This sequence joins TRBV27 and TRBJ2-2; 8 nucleotides align to TRBD1. Germline CDR1 and CDR2: MNHEY and SMNVEV (reference sequence). This CDR3 spans 15 amino acids. V lost 2 bases to trimming and J lost 3 bases; unmatched junction nucleotides: 2. The CDR3 here is CASSLNRGYTGELFF. The CDR3 DNA is TGTGCCAGCAGTTTAAACAGGGGGTACACCGGGGAGCTGTTTTTT.

This chain connects TRBV25-1 to TRBJ2-5; 8 nucleotides agree with TRBD1. Trimming cost V 7 bases and J 6 bases; bases outside gene matches: 4. Germline V gene sequence: CDR1 MGHDK, CDR2 SYGVNS. CDR3 size: 12 residues. The CDR3: CASTGGAKTQYF. For the CDR3, the DNA is TGTGCCAGCACAGGGGGCGCAAAGACCCAGTACTTC.

V is TRBV20-1 and J is TRBJ2-5; the D is unclear. The CDR3 runs 14 residues. The germline gives CDR1 DFQATT, CDR2 SNEGSKA (reference sequence). Trimming stripped 0 bases from V and 7 bases from J, with 15 bases between. CDR3 coding DNA: TGCAGTGCTAGAGATCGCGGTGGCTCCCTGACCCAGTACTTC. Protein sequence: CSARDRGGSLTQYF.

This clonotype was counted a few times. The V gene is TRBV7-2, the J gene TRBJ2-1; 11 bases line up with TRBD2. The junction had 6 bases not matched to a gene; V was cut back by 3 bases and J by 8 bases. The CDR3 runs 15 residues. Germline V lookup: CDR1 SGHTA, CDR2 FQGNSA. DNA of the CDR3: TGTGCCAGCAGCTTCTTGACTAGCGGGGCCGATGAGCAGTTCTTC. This encodes CASSFLTSGADEQFF.

This clonotype was observed a few times. In nucleotides, the CDR3 is TGCGCCAGCAGCTTGTTCGGCGACTCCTCGGGGCAGCCCCAGCATTTT. Amino acid sequence: CASSLFGDSSGQPQHF. The rearrangement uses TRBV5-1 and TRBJ1-5, with unresolved D. Trimming stripped 1 base from V and 7 bases from J, with 18 bases between. The V gene's germline CDR1 is SGHRS and CDR2 YFSETQ. This CDR3 is built from 16 residues.

This clonotype was observed a handful of times. The rearrangement links TRBV5-1 to TRBJ2-7, with 8 nucleotides matching TRBD2. Germline CDR1 reads SGHRS; CDR2 reads YFSETQ. The CDR3 length is 16 residues. Trimming took 4 bases from V and 3 from J; bases not matched to a gene: 12. The CDR3 DNA reads as TGCGCCAGCAGCACCGGGACTTTAGCGGGGTTCTACGAGCAGTACTTC. As protein: CASSTGTLAGFYEQYF.

The chain employs TRBV11-2 and TRBJ2-5; a possible D gene is TRBD1 (5 bases). CDR3 length: 14 amino acids. V was trimmed by 3 bases and J by 3 bases, leaving 11 bases between them. In germline, CDR1 is SGHAT, CDR2 FQNNGV. CDR3 bases: TGTGCCAGCAGCTTGGTCGGCAGGGAAGAGACCCAGTACTTC. Translating gives CASSLVGREETQYF.

This clonotype was counted only a few times. The chain recombines TRBV7-2 with TRBJ2-7, with D tentatively TRBD2 (7 bases). Germline V CDR1 and CDR2: SGHTA, FQGNSA. The length of the CDR3 is 13 residues. The V gene lost 5 bases and the J gene lost 10 bases, with 18 bases spanning the gap. Here the CDR3 reads CASSPQWGGEQYF. Here the CDR3 DNA reads TGTGCCAGCAGCCCCCAGTGGGGGGGCGAACAGTACTTC.

This clonotype was seen a few times. The rearrangement joins TRBV7-9 to TRBJ2-1; 7 nucleotides match TRBD2. This CDR3 comprises 15 residues. V lost 5 bases, J lost 1 base, and 5 bases stayed unmatched. CDR1 is SEHNR and CDR2 is FQNEAQ in the germline V gene (reference sequence). For the CDR3, the DNA is TGTGCCAGCAGCCAGACTAGCCGGTCCTACAATGAGCAGTTCTTC. Its protein is CASSQTSRSYNEQFF.

This clonotype was seen only a few times. This rearrangement joins TRBV5-5 to TRBJ1-1; D unresolved. V was clipped by 5 bases and J by 1 base, with 12 bases between them. From germline, CDR1 is SGHKS and CDR2 YYEKEE (reference sequence). This CDR3 contains 14 residues. CDR3 amino acids: CASRATWGNTEAFF. The DNA for the CDR3 is TGTGCCAGCAGAGCGACATGGGGGAACACTGAAGCTTTCTTT.

J is TRBJ2-3 and V is TRBV20-1; perhaps TRBD1 as D (6 bases). From germline, CDR1 is DFQATT and CDR2 SNEGSKA (reference sequence). CDR3 length equals 15 residues. The V gene lost 0 bases and the J gene lost 1 base, with 11 bases spanning the gap. The CDR3 sequence is CSARDPRGGTDTQYF. CDR3 nucleotides: TGCAGTGCTAGAGATCCCAGGGGTGGCACAGATACGCAGTATTTT.

The V call is TRBV21-1, the J call TRBJ2-7; TRBD1, the table's D call, was not compared with the DNA. TRBV21-1 is listed as a pseudogene. CDR3 length: 15 amino acids. The CDR3 reads CASSNPRDRGSEQYF. CDR3 sequence (DNA): TGTGCCAGCAGCAACCCCCGGGACAGGGGGTCCGAGCAGTACTTC.

This clonotype showed up just a few times. The chain carries TRBV5-4 and TRBJ2-2, with a possible D match to TRBD2 (6 bases). The CDR3 sequence is 16 residues long. The germline V gene has CDR1 SGHNT and CDR2 YYREEE (reference sequence). V was clipped by 4 bases and J by 3 bases, with 16 bases between them. The CDR3 nucleotides read TGTGCCAGCAGCCCCTCTAAGCGGGTCGACACCGGGGAGCTGTTTTTT. Protein: CASSPSKRVDTGELFF.

The chain joins TRBV4-3 to TRBJ1-6; D might be TRBD1 (6 bases). Germline V gives CDR1 LGHNA, CDR2 YSLEER. Trimming stripped 0 bases from V and 6 bases from J, with 12 bases between. The CDR3 is made up of 16 amino acids. CDR3 bases: TGCGCCAGCAGCCAAGATTCGGGGACAAGTAATTCACCCCTCCACTTT. This sequence encodes CASSQDSGTSNSPLHF.